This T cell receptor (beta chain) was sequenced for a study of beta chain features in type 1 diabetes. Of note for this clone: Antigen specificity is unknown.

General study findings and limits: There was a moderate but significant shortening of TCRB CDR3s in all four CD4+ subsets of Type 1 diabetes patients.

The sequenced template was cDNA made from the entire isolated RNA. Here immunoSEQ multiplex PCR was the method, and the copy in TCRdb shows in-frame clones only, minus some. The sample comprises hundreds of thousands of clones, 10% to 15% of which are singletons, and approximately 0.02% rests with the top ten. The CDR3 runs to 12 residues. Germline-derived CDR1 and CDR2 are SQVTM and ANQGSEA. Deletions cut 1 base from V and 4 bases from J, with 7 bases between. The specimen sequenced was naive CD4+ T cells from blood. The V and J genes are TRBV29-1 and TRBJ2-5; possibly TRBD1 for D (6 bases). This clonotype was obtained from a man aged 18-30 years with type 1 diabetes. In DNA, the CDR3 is TGCAGCGTTGAAGTACAGGGAGAGACCCAGTACTTC. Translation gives CSVEVQGETQYF.